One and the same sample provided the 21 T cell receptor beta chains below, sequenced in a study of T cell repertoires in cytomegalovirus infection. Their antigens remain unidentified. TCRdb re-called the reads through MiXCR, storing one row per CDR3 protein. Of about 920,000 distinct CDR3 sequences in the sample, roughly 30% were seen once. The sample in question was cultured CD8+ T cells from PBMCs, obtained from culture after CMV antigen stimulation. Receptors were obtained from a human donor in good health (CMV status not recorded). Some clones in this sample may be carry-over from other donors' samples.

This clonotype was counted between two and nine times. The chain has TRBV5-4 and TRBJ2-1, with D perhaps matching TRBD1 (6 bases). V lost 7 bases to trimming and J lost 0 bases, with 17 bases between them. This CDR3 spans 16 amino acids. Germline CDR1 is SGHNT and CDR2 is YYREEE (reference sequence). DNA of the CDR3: TGTGCCAGCTCCGACCAGGGACAAAGCTCCTACAATGAGCAGTTCTTC. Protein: CASSDQGQSSYNEQFF. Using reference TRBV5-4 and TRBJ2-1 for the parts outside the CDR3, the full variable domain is ETGVTQSPTHLIKTRGQQVTLRCSSQSGHNTVSWYQQALGQGPQFIFQYYREEENGRGNFPPRFSGLQFPNYSSELNVNALELDDSALYLCASSDQGQSSYNEQFFGPGTRLTVL.

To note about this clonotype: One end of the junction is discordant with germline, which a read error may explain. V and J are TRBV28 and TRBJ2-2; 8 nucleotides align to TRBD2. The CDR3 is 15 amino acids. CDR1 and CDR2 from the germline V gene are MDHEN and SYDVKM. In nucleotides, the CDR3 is TGTGTCAGCATTGTGGACGGGGGGGCCGTCGGGGAGCTGTTTTTT. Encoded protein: CVSIVDGGAVGELFF.

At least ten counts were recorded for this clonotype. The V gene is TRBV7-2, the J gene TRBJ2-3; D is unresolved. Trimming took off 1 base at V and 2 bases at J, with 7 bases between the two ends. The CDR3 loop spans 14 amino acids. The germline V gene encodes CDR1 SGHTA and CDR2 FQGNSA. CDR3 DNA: TGTGCCAGCAGCTTAGTGACGGACACAGATACGCAGTATTTT. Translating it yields CASSLVTDTDTQYF. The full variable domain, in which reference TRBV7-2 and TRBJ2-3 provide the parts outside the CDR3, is GAGVSQSPSNKVTEKGKDVELRCDPISGHTALYWYRQSLGQGLEFLIYFQGNSAPDKSGLPSDRFSAERTGGSVSTLTIQRTQQEDSAVYLCASSLVTDTDTQYFGPGTRLTVL.

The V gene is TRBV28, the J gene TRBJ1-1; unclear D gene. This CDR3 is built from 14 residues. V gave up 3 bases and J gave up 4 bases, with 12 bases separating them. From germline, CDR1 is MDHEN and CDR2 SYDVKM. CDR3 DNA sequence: TGTGCCAGCAGTTTGCAGACGGTGGGCACTGAAGCTTTCTTT. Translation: CASSLQTVGTEAFF.

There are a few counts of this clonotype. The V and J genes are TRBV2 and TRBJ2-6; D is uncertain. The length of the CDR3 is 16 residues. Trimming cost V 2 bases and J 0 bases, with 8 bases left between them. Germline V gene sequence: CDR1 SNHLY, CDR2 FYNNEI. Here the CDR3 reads CASSELGTSGANVLTF. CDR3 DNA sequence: TGTGCCAGCAGTGAACTGGGTACCTCTGGGGCCAACGTCCTGACTTTC.

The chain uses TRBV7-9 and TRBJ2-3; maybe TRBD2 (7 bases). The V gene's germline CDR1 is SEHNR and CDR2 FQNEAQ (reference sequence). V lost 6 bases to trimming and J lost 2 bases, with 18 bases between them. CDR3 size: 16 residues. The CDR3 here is CASRYGEGDPTDTQYF. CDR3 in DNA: TGTGCCAGCAGATACGGGGAGGGGGACCCCACAGATACGCAGTATTTT.

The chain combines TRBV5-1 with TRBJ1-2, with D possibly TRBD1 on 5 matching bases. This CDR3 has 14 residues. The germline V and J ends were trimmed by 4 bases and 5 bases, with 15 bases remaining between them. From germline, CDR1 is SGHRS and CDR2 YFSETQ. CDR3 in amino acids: CASSGTGTLYGYTF. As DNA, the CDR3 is TGCGCCAGCAGCGGGACCGGGACGTTATATGGCTACACCTTC. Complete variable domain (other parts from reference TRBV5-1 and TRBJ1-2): KAGVTQTPRYLIKTRGQQVTLSCSPISGHRSVSWYQQTPGQGLQFLFEYFSETQRNKGNFPGRFSGRQFSNSRSEMNVSTLELGDSALYLCASSGTGTLYGYTFGSGTRLTVV.

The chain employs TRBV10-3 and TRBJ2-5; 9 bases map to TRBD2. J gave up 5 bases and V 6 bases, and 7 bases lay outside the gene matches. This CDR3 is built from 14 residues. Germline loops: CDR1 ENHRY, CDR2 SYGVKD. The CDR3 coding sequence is TGTGCCATCAGCGGGGCTAGCGGGGCGGAGACCCAGTACTTC. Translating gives CAISGASGAETQYF.

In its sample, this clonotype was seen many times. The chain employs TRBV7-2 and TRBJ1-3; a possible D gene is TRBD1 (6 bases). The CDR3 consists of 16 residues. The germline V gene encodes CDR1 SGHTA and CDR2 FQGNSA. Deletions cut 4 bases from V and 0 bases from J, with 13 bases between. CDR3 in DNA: TGTGCCAGCAGCTCCGGTAGGGGGTTCTCTGGAAACACCATATATTTT. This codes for CASSSGRGFSGNTIYF.

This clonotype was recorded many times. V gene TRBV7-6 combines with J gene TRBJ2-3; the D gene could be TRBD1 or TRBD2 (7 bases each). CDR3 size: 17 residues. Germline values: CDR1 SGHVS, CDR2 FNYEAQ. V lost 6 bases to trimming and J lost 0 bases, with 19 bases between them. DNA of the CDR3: TGTGCCAGCAGTCTCAGGGGGGGTTTGTATAGCACAGATACGCAGTATTTT. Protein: CASSLRGGLYSTDTQYF.

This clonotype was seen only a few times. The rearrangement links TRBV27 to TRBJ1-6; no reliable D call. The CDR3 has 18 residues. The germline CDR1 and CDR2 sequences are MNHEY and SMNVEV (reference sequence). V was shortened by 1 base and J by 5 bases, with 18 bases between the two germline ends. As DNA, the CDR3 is TGTGCCAGCAGTTTATTCCCTCCTTTACAAGGAAATAATTCACCCCTCCACTTT. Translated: CASSLFPPLQGNNSPLHF.

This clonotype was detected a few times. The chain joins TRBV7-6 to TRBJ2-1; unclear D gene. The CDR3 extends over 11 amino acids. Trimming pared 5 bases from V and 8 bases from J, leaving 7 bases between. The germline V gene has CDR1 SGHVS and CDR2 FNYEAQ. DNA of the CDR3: TGTGCCAGCAGCCTCCCTTATGAGCAGTTCTTC. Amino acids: CASSLPYEQFF.

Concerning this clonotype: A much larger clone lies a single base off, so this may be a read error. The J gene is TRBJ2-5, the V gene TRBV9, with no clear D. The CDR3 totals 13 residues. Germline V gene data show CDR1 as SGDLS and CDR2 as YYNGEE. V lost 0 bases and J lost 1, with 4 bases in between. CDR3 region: CASSVDIQETQYF. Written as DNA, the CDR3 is TGTGCCAGCAGCGTAGACATCCAAGAGACCCAGTACTTC.

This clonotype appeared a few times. CDR3 nucleotide sequence: TGTGCCAGCAGCTTAGGTGGGGGGAACACAGATACGCAGTATTTT. Translating gives CASSLGGGNTDTQYF. V usage is TRBV7-6 and J usage is TRBJ2-3; a weak D match, TRBD2 (6 bases). The length of the CDR3 is 15 residues. Trimming cost V 1 base and J 2 bases, with 10 bases left between them. Germline loops: CDR1 SGHVS, CDR2 FNYEAQ.

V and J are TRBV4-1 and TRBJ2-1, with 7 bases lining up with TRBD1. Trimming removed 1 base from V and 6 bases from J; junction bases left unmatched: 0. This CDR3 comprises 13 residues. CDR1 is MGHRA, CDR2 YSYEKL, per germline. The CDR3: CASSQAGGNEQFF. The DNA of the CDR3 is TGCGCCAGCAGCCAAGCAGGGGGCAATGAGCAGTTCTTC.

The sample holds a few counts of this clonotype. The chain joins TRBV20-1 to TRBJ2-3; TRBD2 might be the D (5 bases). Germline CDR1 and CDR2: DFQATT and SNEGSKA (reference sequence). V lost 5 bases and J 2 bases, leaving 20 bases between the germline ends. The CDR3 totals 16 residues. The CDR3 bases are TGCAGTGCTTTTCAAGGAGGCCGGATAATCACAGATACGCAGTATTTT. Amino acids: CSAFQGGRIITDTQYF.

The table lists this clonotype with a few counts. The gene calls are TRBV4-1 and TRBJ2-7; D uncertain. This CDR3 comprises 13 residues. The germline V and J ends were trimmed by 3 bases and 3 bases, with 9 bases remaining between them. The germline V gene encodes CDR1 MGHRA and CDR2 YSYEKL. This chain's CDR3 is CASSQGSNYEQYF. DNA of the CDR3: TGCGCCAGCAGCCAGGGGTCCAACTACGAGCAGTACTTC.

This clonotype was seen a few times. CDR3 protein: CASSLEWGRDSPLHF. DNA of the CDR3: TGTGCCAGCAGCTTAGAATGGGGGCGAGATTCACCCCTCCACTTT. The chain has TRBV7-9 and TRBJ1-6, with TRBD1 as a possible D gene (6 bases). Germline CDR1 and CDR2: SEHNR and FQNEAQ (reference sequence). The length of the CDR3 is 15 residues. V dropped 1 base and J dropped 8 bases, with 12 bases sitting between them. The complete variable domain, with remaining parts taken from reference TRBV7-9 and TRBJ1-6, reads DTGVSQNPRHKITKRGQNVTFRCDPISEHNRLYWYRQTLGQGPEFLTYFQNEAQLEKSRLLSDRFSAERPKGSFSTLEIQRTEQGDSAMYLCASSLEWGRDSPLHFGNGTRLTVT.

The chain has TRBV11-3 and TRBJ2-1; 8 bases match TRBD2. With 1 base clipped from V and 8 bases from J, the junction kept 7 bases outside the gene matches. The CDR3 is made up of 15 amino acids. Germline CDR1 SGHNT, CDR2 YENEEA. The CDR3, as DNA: TGTGCCAGCAGCTTAGGGACTAGCAGAAATGATGAGCAGTTCTTC. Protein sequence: CASSLGTSRNDEQFF.

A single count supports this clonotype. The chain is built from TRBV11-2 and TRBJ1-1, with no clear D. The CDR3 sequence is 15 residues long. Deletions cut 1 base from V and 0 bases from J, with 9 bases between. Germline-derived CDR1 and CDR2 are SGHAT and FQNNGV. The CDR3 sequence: CASSLVVALNTEAFF. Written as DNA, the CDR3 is TGTGCCAGCAGCTTAGTAGTAGCTTTGAACACTGAAGCTTTCTTT. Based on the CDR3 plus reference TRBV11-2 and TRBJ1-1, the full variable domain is EAGVAQSPRYKIIEKRQSVAFWCNPISGHATLYWYQQILGQGPKLLIQFQNNGVVDDSQLPKDRFSAERLKGVDSTLKIQPAKLEDSAVYLCASSLVVALNTEAFFGQGTRLTVV.

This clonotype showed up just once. Written as DNA, the CDR3 is TGTGCCAGCGGAAAGTGGGGCTCTGGAAACACCATATATTTT. Its translation: CASGKWGSGNTIYF. The J gene is TRBJ1-3, the V gene TRBV27; no reliable D call. CDR3 length equals 14 residues. The germline V gene encodes CDR1 MNHEY and CDR2 SMNVEV (reference sequence). The ends were cut back, 8 bases at V and 0 bases at J, with 11 bases in the middle.